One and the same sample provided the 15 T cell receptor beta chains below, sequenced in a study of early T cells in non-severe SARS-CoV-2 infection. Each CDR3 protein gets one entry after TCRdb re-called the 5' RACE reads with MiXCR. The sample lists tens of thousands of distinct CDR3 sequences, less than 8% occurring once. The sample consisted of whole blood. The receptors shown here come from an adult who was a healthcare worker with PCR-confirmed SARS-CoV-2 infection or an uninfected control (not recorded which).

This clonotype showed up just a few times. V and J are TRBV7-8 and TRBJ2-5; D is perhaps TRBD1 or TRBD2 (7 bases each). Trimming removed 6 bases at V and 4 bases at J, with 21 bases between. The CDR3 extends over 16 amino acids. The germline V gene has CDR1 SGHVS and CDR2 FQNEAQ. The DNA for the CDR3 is TGTGCCAGCAGTACCCCGACGCAGGGGGGGAGAGAGACCCAGTACTTC. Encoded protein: CASSTPTQGGRETQYF.

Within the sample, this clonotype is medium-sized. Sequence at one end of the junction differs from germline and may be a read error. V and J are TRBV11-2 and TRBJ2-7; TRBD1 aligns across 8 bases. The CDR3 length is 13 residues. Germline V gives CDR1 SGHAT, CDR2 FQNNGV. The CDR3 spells CASSVVTSDRASF. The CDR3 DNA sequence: TGTGCCAGCAGCGTAGTCACTTCGGACAGGGCATCCTTC.

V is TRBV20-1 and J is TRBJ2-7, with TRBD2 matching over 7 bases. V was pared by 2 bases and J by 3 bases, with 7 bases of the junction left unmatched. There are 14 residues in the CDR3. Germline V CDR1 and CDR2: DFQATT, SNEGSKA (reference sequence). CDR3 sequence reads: CSARTSEKVYEQYF. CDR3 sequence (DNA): TGCAGTGCTAGAACTAGCGAAAAGGTCTACGAGCAGTACTTC.

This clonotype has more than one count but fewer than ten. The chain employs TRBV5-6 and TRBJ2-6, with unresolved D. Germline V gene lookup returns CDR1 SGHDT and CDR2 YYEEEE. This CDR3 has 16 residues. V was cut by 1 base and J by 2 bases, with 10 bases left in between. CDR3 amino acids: CASSLSRRTGANVLTF. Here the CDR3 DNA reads TGTGCCAGCAGCTTGTCACGTAGAACTGGGGCCAACGTCCTGACTTTC.

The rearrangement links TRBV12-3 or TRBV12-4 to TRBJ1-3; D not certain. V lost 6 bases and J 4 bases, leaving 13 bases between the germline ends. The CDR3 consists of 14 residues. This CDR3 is CASSLKGTGNTIYF. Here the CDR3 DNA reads TGTGCCAGCAGCCTAAAGGGAACCGGAAACACCATATATTTT.

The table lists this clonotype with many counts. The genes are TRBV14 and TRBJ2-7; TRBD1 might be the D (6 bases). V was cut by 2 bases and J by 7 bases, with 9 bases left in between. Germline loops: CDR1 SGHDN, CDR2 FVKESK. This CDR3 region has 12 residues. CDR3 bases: TGTGCCAGCAGCCAAAACAGGGTAGAGCAGTACTTC. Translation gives CASSQNRVEQYF. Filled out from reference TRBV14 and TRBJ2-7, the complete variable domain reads EAGVTQFPSHSVIEKGQTVTLRCDPISGHDNLYWYRRVMGKEIKFLLHFVKESKQDESGMPNNRFLAERTGGTYSTLKVQPAELEDSGVYFCASSQNRVEQYFGPGTRLTVT.

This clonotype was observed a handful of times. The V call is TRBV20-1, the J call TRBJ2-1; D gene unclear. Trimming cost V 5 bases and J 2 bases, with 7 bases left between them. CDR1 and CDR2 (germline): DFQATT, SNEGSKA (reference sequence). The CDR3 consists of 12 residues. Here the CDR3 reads CSADTTYNEQFF. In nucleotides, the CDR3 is TGCAGTGCTGACACCACCTACAATGAGCAGTTCTTC.

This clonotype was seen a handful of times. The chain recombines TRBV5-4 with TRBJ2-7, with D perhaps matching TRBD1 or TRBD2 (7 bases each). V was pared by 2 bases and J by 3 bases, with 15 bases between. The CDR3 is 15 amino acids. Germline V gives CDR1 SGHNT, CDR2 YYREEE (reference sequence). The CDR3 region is CASSFRQGLSYEQYF. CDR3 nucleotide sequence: TGTGCCAGCAGCTTCCGACAGGGACTAAGCTACGAGCAGTACTTC.

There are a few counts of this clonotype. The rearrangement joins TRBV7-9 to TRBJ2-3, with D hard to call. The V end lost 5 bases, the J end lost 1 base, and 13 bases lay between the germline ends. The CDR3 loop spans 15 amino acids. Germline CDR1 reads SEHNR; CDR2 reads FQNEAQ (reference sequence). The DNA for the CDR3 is TGTGCCAGCAGCGGCCGGGTATTCGGCACAGATACGCAGTATTTT. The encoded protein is CASSGRVFGTDTQYF.

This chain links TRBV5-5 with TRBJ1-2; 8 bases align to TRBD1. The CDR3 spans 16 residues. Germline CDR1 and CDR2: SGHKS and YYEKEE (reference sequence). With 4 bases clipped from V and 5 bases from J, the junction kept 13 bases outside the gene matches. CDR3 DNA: TGTGCCAGCAGCCGGACAGGGACTAACTCCCTATATGGCTACACCTTC. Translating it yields CASSRTGTNSLYGYTF.

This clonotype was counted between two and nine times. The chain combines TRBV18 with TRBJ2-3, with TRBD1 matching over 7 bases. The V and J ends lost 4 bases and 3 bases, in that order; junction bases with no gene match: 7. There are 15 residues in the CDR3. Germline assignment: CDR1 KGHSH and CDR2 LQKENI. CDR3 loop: CASSHRQGMTDTQYF. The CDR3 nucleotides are TGTGCCAGCTCACATAGACAGGGTATGACAGATACGCAGTATTTT.

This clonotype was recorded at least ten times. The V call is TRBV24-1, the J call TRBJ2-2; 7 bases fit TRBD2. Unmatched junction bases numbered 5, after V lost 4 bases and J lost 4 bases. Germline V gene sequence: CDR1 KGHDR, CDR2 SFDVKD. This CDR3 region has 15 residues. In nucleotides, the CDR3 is TGTGCCACCAGTGACGCTAGCGGTCGCACCGGGGAGCTGTTTTTT. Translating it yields CATSDASGRTGELFF.

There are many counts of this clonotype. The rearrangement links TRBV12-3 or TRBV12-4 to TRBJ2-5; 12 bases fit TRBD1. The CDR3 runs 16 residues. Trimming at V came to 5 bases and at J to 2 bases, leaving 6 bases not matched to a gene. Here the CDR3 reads CASSPGTGGRQETQYF. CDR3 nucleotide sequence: TGTGCCAGCAGTCCGGGGACAGGGGGCCGGCAAGAGACCCAGTACTTC.

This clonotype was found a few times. The CDR3 DNA sequence: TGTGCCAGCAGCCGGGGAGATTTTAGCAATCAGCCCCAGCATTTT. Translation gives CASSRGDFSNQPQHF. This rearrangement joins TRBV3-1 to TRBJ1-5, with unresolved D. This CDR3 is built from 15 residues. Deletions cut 4 bases from V and 0 bases from J, with 10 bases between. Germline V CDR1 and CDR2: LGHDT, YNNKEL (reference sequence).

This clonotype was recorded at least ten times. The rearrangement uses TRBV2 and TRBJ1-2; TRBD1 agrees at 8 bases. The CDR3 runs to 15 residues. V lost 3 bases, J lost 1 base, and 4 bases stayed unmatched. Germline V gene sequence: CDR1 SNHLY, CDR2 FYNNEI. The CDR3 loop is CASSEDRAINYGYTF. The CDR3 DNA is TGTGCCAGCAGTGAGGACAGGGCTATTAACTATGGCTACACCTTC.